The rows below give T cell receptor beta chains drawn from one sample of a study of cytomegalovirus exposure and HLA in healthy donors. Method: immunoSEQ multiplex PCR; TCRdb's copy keeps in-frame clones and lacks some. The repertoire consists of about 180,000 clones, with 75% occurring once and the leading ten covering 2.9%. Sequencing used PBMCs. The source is a male donor in good health and CMV-seronegative. Both conserved end residues are part of each CDR3. A D gene is named only where the DNA matches it firmly. Expanded clones get a size class; other rows say once, few or many, or leave the size out.

>-|TRBV30|TRBJ1-4|-
TGTGCCTGGGAGGCTCCCGGAAAGGAAAAACTGTTTTTT
CAWEAPGKEKLFF
>-|TRBV7-9|TRBJ2-5|-
TGTGCCAGCAGCTCTACAGAGACCCAGTACTTC
CASSSTETQYF
>TRBD1|TRBV2|TRBJ2-6|-
TGTGCCAGCAGTGAAGGCGGACAGGGGGCCCCGTATTACGTCCTGACTTTC
CASSEGGQGAPYYVLTF
>-|TRBV19|TRBJ1-5|-
TGTGCCAGTAGCGGGGGGGTGGGCTGGGGTCAGCCCCAGCATTTT
CASSGGVGWGQPQHF
>-|TRBV2|TRBJ1-5|-
TGTGCCAGCAGTGTGCGGGGGGCCCAGCCCCAGCATTTT
CASSVRGAQPQHF
>TRBD1|TRBV5-4|TRBJ2-4|-
TGTGCCAGCAGCTGGGAGACAGGGGGGGGCATTCAGTACTTC
CASSWETGGGIQYF
>-|TRBV28|TRBJ1-3|-
TGTGCCAGCAGTCCCTCCGGCGAGGTGATAAAAGACTTTGACTCTGGAAACACCATATATTTT
CASSPSGEVIKDFDSGNTIYF
>-|TRBV1|TRBJ1-2|once
TGCACCAGCAGCCAAGGGGACAAACCCAACTATGGCTACACCTTC
CTSSQGDKPNYGYTF
>-|TRBV6-5|TRBJ1-2|-
TGTGCCAGCAGTGATAGAGGGCAGGGGCATTTCTACACCTTC
CASSDRGQGHFYTF
>-|TRBV10-3|TRBJ2-4|-
TGTGCCATCAGTGAAGCAAGCCAGCGGCTAGCTTTAGGCAAAAACATTCAGTACTTC
CAISEASQRLALGKNIQYF
>TRBD1|TRBV19|TRBJ1-1|-
TGTGCCAGTAGTATGACAGGGGTCGGCACTGAAGCTTTCTTT
CASSMTGVGTEAFF
>TRBD2|TRBV4-3|TRBJ2-1|-
TGCGCCAGCAGCCAAGAACAGCGGGACCATTCCTACAATGAGCAGTTCTTC
CASSQEQRDHSYNEQFF
>-|TRBV6-5|TRBJ1-2|-
TGTGCCAGCAGTTACTCTAGGGGTGCGGCCATATATGGCTACACCTTC
CASSYSRGAAIYGYTF
>-|TRBV29-1|TRBJ1-3|few
TGCAGCGTGGTGCAACAGGGAGGGGGAAACACCATATATTTT
CSVVQQGGGNTIYF
>-|TRBV5-1|TRBJ2-3|once
TGCGCCAGTTGGGAGACAGATACGCAGTATTTT
CASWETDTQYF
>-|TRBV28|TRBJ2-6|few
TGTGCCAGCAGCTACTCCGGGGCCAACGTCCTGACTTTC
CASSYSGANVLTF
>TRBD2|TRBV28|TRBJ2-7|-
TGTGCCACCCGGGGACTAGCGGGAGCCTACGAGCAGTACTTC
CATRGLAGAYEQYF
>TRBD1|TRBV27|TRBJ1-4|-
TGTGCCAGCAGTTTGCAGGGGGGAGAAAAACTGTTTTTT
CASSLQGGEKLFF
>TRBD2|TRBV7-9|TRBJ2-3|-
TGTGCCAGCAGCTTATTCCGACTAGCGGGGGGGCGGATGACAGATACGCAGTATTTT
CASSLFRLAGGRMTDTQYF
>-|TRBV30|TRBJ2-3|-
TGTGCCTGGAGCCCGTGGACATCCTTGCGCCAAGATACGCAGTATTTT
CAWSPWTSLRQDTQYF
>TRBD1|TRBV5-1|TRBJ2-1|-
TGCGCCAGCAGCTTTTCCCCCCCGACAGGGACGAACAACGAGCAGTTCTTC
CASSFSPPTGTNNEQFF
>-|TRBV29-1|TRBJ2-1|-
TGCAGCGTTGAAGATATCTCAGGGGAAAATGGTGAGCAGTTCTTC
CSVEDISGENGEQFF
>TRBD1|TRBV28|TRBJ1-5|-
TGTGCCAGCAGTCCACCGGGACAGAGTTTTCAGCCCCAGCATTTT
CASSPPGQSFQPQHF
>TRBD1|TRBV6-5|TRBJ1-5|-
TGTGCCAGCAGCAACAGGGGGGGTCAGCCCCAGCATTTT
CASSNRGGQPQHF
>-|TRBV30|TRBJ1-5|-
TGTGCCTGGAACAGATTCCGACAGCCCCAGCATTTT
CAWNRFRQPQHF
>-|TRBV6-5|TRBJ1-4|-
TGTGCCAGCAGTGCCGCAGATGAAAAACTGTTTTTT
CASSAADEKLFF
>-|TRBV30|TRBJ1-5|-
TGTGCCTGGAGTGTACGAGACAGTCAGCCCCAGCATTTT
CAWSVRDSQPQHF
>-|TRBV29-1|TRBJ2-1|-
TGCAGCGCTCACGACAGCTACAATGAGCAGTTCTTC
CSAHDSYNEQFF
>-|TRBV9|TRBJ1-2|-
TGTGCCAGCAGCGTAGTAGGTCCAGGGGTTTCTGGCTACACCTTC
CASSVVGPGVSGYTF
>-|TRBV19|TRBJ2-3|-
TGTGCCAGTAGTATCAGGGTCCGAGATACGCAGTATTTT
CASSIRVRDTQYF
>TRBD2|TRBV18|TRBJ2-7|-
TGTGCCAGCTCACCAGGGACTAGCGTTTACGAGCAGTACTTC
CASSPGTSVYEQYF
>TRBD1|TRBV29-1|TRBJ1-6|-
TGCAGCGTTGCCCAGACAGGGGAGGGATCACCCCTCCACTTT
CSVAQTGEGSPLHF
>-|TRBV6-5|TRBJ2-5|-
TGTGCCAGCACCCGGGTGGGCCAAGAGACCCAGTACTTC
CASTRVGQETQYF
>-|TRBV7-9|TRBJ2-3|-
TGTGCCAGCAGCGAAGTAGTAGATACGCAGTATTTT
CASSEVVDTQYF
>TRBD2|TRBV5-1|TRBJ2-5|few
TGCGCCAGCAGAGGGGCGGGAGCGAAGGAGACCCAGTACTTC
CASRGAGAKETQYF
>TRBD1|TRBV29-1|TRBJ2-4|-
TGCAGCGTTAGACAGGGCCTTCTAGCCAAAAACATTCAGTACTTC
CSVRQGLLAKNIQYF
>-|TRBV11-2|TRBJ2-3|few
TGTGCCAGCAGCCCGCCACTAGCCACAGATACGCAGTATTTT
CASSPPLATDTQYF
>-|TRBV30|TRBJ1-5|few
TGTGCCTGGAGTGTATCTGGAGGAAGCAATCAGCCCCAGCATTTT
CAWSVSGGSNQPQHF
>-|TRBV30|TRBJ1-1|-
TGTGCCTGGAATCAATGGAGCACTGAAGCTTTCTTT
CAWNQWSTEAFF
>-|TRBV19|TRBJ2-7|-
TGTGCCAGTAGTGCAGACTACGAGCAGTACTTC
CASSADYEQYF
>TRBD2|TRBV4-1|TRBJ2-3|-
TGCGCCAGCAGCCCCCTAGGTGGACTAGGCACAGATACGCAGTATTTT
CASSPLGGLGTDTQYF
>-|TRBV10-3|TRBJ2-1|-
TGTGCCATCAGTGAAATTCAGGGTTACAATGAGCAGTTCTTC
CAISEIQGYNEQFF